The clone carrying this TCR beta chain has only a few counts. Its antigen is unknown. Next came a second PCR, run for about 6 to 11 cycles, which used a sample-barcoded 5' primer along with a J-beta primer mix. TCRdb processed the 5' RACE reads anew with MiXCR; each CDR3 protein has one entry. The sample includes about 800,000 distinct CDR3 sequences, 25% of them seen just once. This entry is derived from a study of blood T cells in healthy people across ages. About the study: Per two T cells, template switching captured roughly one barcoded beta molecule.

Germline assignment: CDR1 MDHEN and CDR2 SYDVKM. The CDR3 is made up of 15 amino acids. V lost 3 bases and J lost 5, with 16 bases in between. Individuals who donated were healthy Caucasians from Russia aged roughly 6 to 100. Study-level results: Per million T cells, TCR beta diversity dropped about linearly as age rose.

These same data were also listed under a study on T cells of mothers and their children. This second report adds: Samples were provided by three healthy Caucasian mothers and their six children.

Sequencing used blood. This sequence joins TRBV28 and TRBJ2-5, with D perhaps matching TRBD2 (6 bases). This TCR came from a boy aged 10-17 years in good health. The DNA for the CDR3 is TGTGCCAGCAGTTTCGTCGGGAGATCCGGGGAGACCCAGTACTTC. Translated, it gives CASSFVGRSGETQYF.